Listed here is a single T cell receptor beta chain. Its target is not known. The data were taken from a study of cytomegalovirus exposure and HLA in healthy donors. Study information: A data release that came early held roughly 90 million unique TCRs from HLA-typed donors. Overall study findings and caveats: Most of the TCR beta V segments (in an earlier analysis) were productive either about 87% or about 30% of the time.

Use of 60 Vbeta and 13 Jbeta primers characterized the PCR. The protocol was immunoSEQ multiplex PCR, while the TCRdb copy is restricted to in-frame clones and leaves out a portion. The sample lists about 98,000 clones, roughly two thirds seen once, with 1.2% in the top ten. This receptor was obtained from a female donor in good health and CMV-seronegative. The specimen sequenced was PBMCs.

The CDR3 nucleotides are TGTGCCAGCTCACCAGTAGGGACAGGGGATGAAAAACTGTTTTTT. This translates into CASSPVGTGDEKLFF. This sequence joins TRBV18 and TRBJ1-4; 10 bases line up with TRBD1. CDR1 is KGHSH and CDR2 is LQKENI in the germline V gene. The CDR3 sequence is 15 residues long. V lost 2 bases to trimming and J lost 6 bases; unmatched junction nucleotides: 3.